This T cell receptor (beta chain) was documented in a study of T cell responses to AZD1222 COVID-19 vaccine. Generated by immunoSEQ multiplex PCR, the TCRdb table keeps only in-frame clones and is missing some. The table shows 150,000 to 200,000 clones, with 70% to 90% occurring only once. This clone came up once. The CDR3 sequence is 14 residues long. V shed 2 bases and J shed 6 bases, with 11 bases lying between them. CDR1 and CDR2 from the germline V gene are WNHNN and SYGVQD (reference sequence). The sequenced sample was peripheral blood, obtained on day 0 of AZD1222 vaccination. The origin of this receptor is an adult in good health. The chain couples TRBV10-1 to TRBJ1-5, with D possibly TRBD1 on 5 matching bases. The CDR3 DNA is TGCGCCAGCAGTGAGGGGGGATTGAGTCAGCCCCAGCATTTT. This sequence encodes CASSEGGLSQPQHF.